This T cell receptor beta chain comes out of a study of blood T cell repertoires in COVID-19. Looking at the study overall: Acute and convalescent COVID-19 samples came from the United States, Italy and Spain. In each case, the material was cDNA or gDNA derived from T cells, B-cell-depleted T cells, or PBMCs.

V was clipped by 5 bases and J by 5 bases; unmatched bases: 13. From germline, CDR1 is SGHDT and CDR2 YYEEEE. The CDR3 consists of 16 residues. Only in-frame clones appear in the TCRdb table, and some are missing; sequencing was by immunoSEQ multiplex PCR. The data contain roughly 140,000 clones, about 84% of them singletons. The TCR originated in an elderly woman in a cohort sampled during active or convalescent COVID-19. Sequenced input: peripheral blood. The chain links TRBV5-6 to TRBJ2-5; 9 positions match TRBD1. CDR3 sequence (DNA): TGTGCCAGCAGTTTCCAAGACCGGGACAGGGCGGAGACCCAGTACTTC. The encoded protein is CASSFQDRDRAETQYF.